This T cell receptor beta chain was identified during a study of blood T cell repertoires in COVID-19. The germline V gene encodes CDR1 SNHLY and CDR2 FYNNEI. V was clipped by 6 bases and J by 5 bases, with 19 bases between them. The CDR3 extends over 15 amino acids. TCRdb's copy holds only in-frame clones and misses some; the assay was immunoSEQ multiplex PCR. The table includes around 170,000 clones, more than 70% detected once. The receptor's source is a man aged 18 to 30 with active or convalescent COVID-19. The rearrangement links TRBV2 to TRBJ2-5; D might be TRBD1 (6 bases). Specimen: peripheral blood. CDR3 nucleotide sequence: TGTGCCAGCAGAGGGGGTACTGTTCAGGGGGAGACCCAGTACTTC. This gives the protein CASRGGTVQGETQYF.